Presented here are 14 T cell receptor beta chains from one specimen sequenced in a study of low-dose radiotherapy and immunotherapy resistance in tumors. Time point given: after trial treatment. Treatment: LDRT plus nivolumab, ipilimumab, low-dose cyclophosphamide and aspirin (RACIN trial). With TRAV- and TRBV-specific primers, first-strand cDNA was made, covering the alpha and beta chains. Using a constant-region primer together with a V-primer adapter, TCRs were subjected to around 20 PCR cycles of amplification. TCRdb passed the reads through MiXCR, listing each CDR3 protein once. The sample holds about 58,000 distinct CDR3 sequences, about a quarter seen once. This material consisted of PBMCs, taken after low-dose radiotherapy plus immunotherapy. These receptors were collected from a male donor with prostate cancer.

The V and J genes are TRBV14 and TRBJ1-4; D might be TRBD1 (5 bases). V was pared by 4 bases and J by 5 bases, with 11 bases between. Germline CDR1 and CDR2: SGHDN and FVKESK. The CDR3 is 14 amino acids. The CDR3 loop is CASSPRGGNEKLFF. The DNA for the CDR3 is TGTGCCAGCAGCCCAAGGGGTGGCAATGAAAAACTGTTTTTT. Supplemented by reference TRBV14 and TRBJ1-4, the full variable domain reads EAGVTQFPSHSVIEKGQTVTLRCDPISGHDNLYWYRRVMGKEIKFLLHFVKESKQDESGMPNNRFLAERTGGTYSTLKVQPAELEDSGVYFCASSPRGGNEKLFFGSGTQLSVL.

This rearrangement joins TRBV4-1 to TRBJ2-1; D possibly corresponds to TRBD2 (5 bases). Trimming took 1 base from V and 8 from J, leaving 12 bases between them. CDR1 and CDR2 (germline): MGHRA, YSYEKL. The CDR3 covers 14 residues. The CDR3, as DNA: TGCGCCAGCAGCCAAGCCGGGAAAGGGTATGAGCAGTTCTTC. Its translation: CASSQAGKGYEQFF.

This clonotype was seen at least ten times. The chain links TRBV15 to TRBJ2-3; 8 bases match TRBD1. Germline-derived CDR1 and CDR2 are LNHNV and YYDKDF (reference sequence). J was trimmed by 0 bases and V by 3 bases; bases with no gene match: 11. CDR3 length: 18 residues. The CDR3 DNA is TGTGCCACCAGCAGGAAGACAGGGGCCGATCCTAGCACAGATACGCAGTATTTT. It is translated as CATSRKTGADPSTDTQYF.

This clonotype came up many times. The V and J genes are TRBV14 and TRBJ2-5; tentatively, D is TRBD1 (6 bases). Germline CDR1 reads SGHDN; CDR2 reads FVKESK. The CDR3 consists of 13 residues. Trimming removed 4 bases at V and 0 bases at J, with 6 bases between. CDR3 in amino acids: CASSRQDQETQYF. As DNA, the CDR3 is TGTGCCAGCAGCCGACAGGACCAAGAGACCCAGTACTTC.

On this clonotype: Since a far larger clone is one base different, this is likely a read error. The chain is built from TRBV6-2 or TRBV6-3 and TRBJ2-1, with 11 bases identical to TRBD2. V shed 6 bases, J shed 10 bases, and the junction held 14 bases outside the gene matches. The CDR3 covers 16 residues. From germline, CDR1 is MNHEY and CDR2 SVGEGT. The CDR3 bases are TGTGCCAGCAGACTAGCGGGGGCCATTTTCTCCTACGAGCAGTTCTTC. This encodes CASRLAGAIFSYEQFF.

For this clonotype: A single base is all that separates this from a far larger clone, so a read error is likely. The chain recombines TRBV7-9 with TRBJ2-7, with 11 nucleotides matching TRBD2. This CDR3 contains 13 residues. The germline V gene encodes CDR1 SEHNR and CDR2 FQNEAQ (reference sequence). The CDR3 DNA reads TGTACCAGCGTACTAGCGGGAGATTACGAGCAGTACTTC. Its protein product is CTSVLAGDYEQYF. The full variable domain, in which reference TRBV7-9 and TRBJ2-7 provide the parts outside the CDR3, is DTGVSQNPRHKITKRGQNVTFRCDPISEHNRLYWYRQTLGQGPEFLTYFQNEAQLEKSRLLSDRFSAERPKGSFSTLEIQRTEQGDSAMYLCTSVLAGDYEQYFGPGTRLTVT.

The chain recombines TRBV28 with TRBJ2-5, with D tentatively TRBD2 (6 bases). The V end lost 7 bases, the J end lost 9 bases, and 18 bases lay between the germline ends. The CDR3 has 13 residues. Germline loops: CDR1 MDHEN, CDR2 SYDVKM. Written as DNA, the CDR3 is TGTGCCAGCACTAGGGACTTGCTCAGGGCCCAGTACTTC. Protein: CASTRDLLRAQYF.

This clonotype was seen many times. This chain connects TRBV20-1 to TRBJ2-7, with D uncertain. Per the germline V gene, CDR1 is DFQATT and CDR2 is SNEGSKA (reference sequence). With 3 bases removed from V and 13 bases from J, the gap between germline ends came to 19 bases. CDR3 length: 12 amino acids. In nucleotides, the CDR3 is TGCAGTGCTAGTGACCAGCCCCTGGTATACTACTTC. The encoded protein is CSASDQPLVYYF.

There are many counts of this clonotype. The chain combines TRBV2 with TRBJ1-6, with D possibly matching TRBD1 (6 bases). With 5 bases removed from V and 0 bases from J, the gap between germline ends came to 11 bases. The CDR3 runs 16 residues. Per the germline V gene, CDR1 is SNHLY and CDR2 is FYNNEI. CDR3 loop: CASSRTDSSYNSPLHF. In DNA form, the CDR3 reads TGTGCCAGCAGTCGGACAGATAGCTCCTATAATTCACCCCTCCACTTT.

The J gene is TRBJ2-6, the V gene TRBV6-5, with a tentative D call TRBD2 (5 bases). Germline V gene lookup returns CDR1 MNHEY and CDR2 SVGAGI. The CDR3 loop spans 15 amino acids. The V end lost 6 bases, the J end lost 3 bases, and 12 bases lay between the germline ends. The CDR3 DNA sequence: TGTGCCAGCAGAGTGAGGGCGCATGGGGCCAACGTCCTGACTTTC. This sequence encodes CASRVRAHGANVLTF.

This clonotype was seen many times. The J gene is TRBJ2-5, the V gene TRBV7-2, with D perhaps TRBD1 (6 bases). CDR3 length: 13 amino acids. Trimming took off 5 bases at V and 5 bases at J, with 12 bases between the two ends. CDR1 is SGHTA, CDR2 FQGNSA, per germline. CDR3 DNA sequence: TGTGCCAGCAGCCGACAGGTGCGGGAGACCCAGTACTTC. Translating it yields CASSRQVRETQYF.

The count of this clonotype is one. This rearrangement joins TRBV10-3 to TRBJ2-3; D is perhaps TRBD2 (7 bases). The ends were cut back, 3 bases at V and 2 bases at J, with 21 bases in the middle. Germline CDR1 and CDR2: ENHRY and SYGVKD. The CDR3 covers 18 residues. The CDR3 sequence: CAISDLGQLSGNTDTQYF. The CDR3 DNA reads TGTGCCATCAGTGATTTAGGACAGCTAAGCGGGAACACAGATACGCAGTATTTT.

Comment on this clonotype: This likely stems from a read error, as it lies one base from a far larger clone. The chain couples TRBV12-3 or TRBV12-4 to TRBJ2-1, with 8 bases that match TRBD1. The CDR3 runs to 15 residues. V shed 7 bases, J shed 10 bases, and the junction held 15 bases outside the gene matches. The CDR3 DNA reads as TGTGCCAGCACTGAAACCGGGACAGGCGTCTACGAGCAGTTCTTC. Its protein product is CASTETGTGVYEQFF.

The table lists this clonotype with many counts. The chain combines TRBV5-5 with TRBJ1-2; D not resolved. V was cut by 2 bases and J by 3 bases, with 8 bases left in between. CDR1 is SGHKS, CDR2 YYEKEE, per germline (reference sequence). The CDR3 runs 13 residues. The CDR3 DNA is TGTGCCAGCAGCTTACGGGCAGACTATGGCTACACCTTC. It encodes CASSLRADYGYTF.